This T cell receptor (beta chain) is from a study of blood T cell repertoires in COVID-19. Across the whole study: COVID-19 samples, acute and convalescent, were from the United States, Italy and Spain.

The V gene's germline CDR1 is SGHNT and CDR2 YYREEE (reference sequence). There are 14 residues in the CDR3. V lost 4 bases to trimming and J lost 2 bases, with 11 bases between them. Using immunoSEQ multiplex PCR, the repertoire was profiled, and TCRdb retains in-frame clones only, with some absent. The sample has about 200,000 clones, 70% to 90% seen once. This TCR was recovered from a woman between 45 and 60 years old with COVID-19, enrolled during active disease. The sample was peripheral blood. The J gene is TRBJ2-3, the V gene TRBV5-4; TRBD2 might be the D (5 bases). The CDR3 here is CASSPTSPTDTQYF. DNA for the CDR3: TGTGCCAGCAGCCCAACTAGTCCCACAGATACGCAGTATTTT. The full variable domain, completed using reference TRBV5-4 and TRBJ2-3, is ETGVTQSPTHLIKTRGQQVTLRCSSQSGHNTVSWYQQALGQGPQFIFQYYREEENGRGNFPPRFSGLQFPNYSSELNVNALELDDSALYLCASSPTSPTDTQYFGPGTRLTVL.